The table lists the clone carrying this TCR beta chain with many counts. The data are from a study of T cells in Graves' hyperthyroidism and ophthalmopathy. This CDR3 region has 14 residues. Germline V CDR1 and CDR2: LGHDT, YNNKEL (reference sequence). V shed 3 bases and J 4 bases; nucleotides not matched to a gene: 6. Diagnostic decisions used clinical symptoms, serum thyroxine and TRAb, thyroid ultrasound and orbital computed tomography. The source material, RNA transcripts, was used to amplify TCR beta CDR3 regions. First-round RT-PCR of the TCR CDR3 relied on the HTBI primer set. MiXCR was run by TCRdb on the multiplex PCR reads, yielding one entry per CDR3 protein. This table has approximately 420,000 distinct CDR3 sequences, just under 15% appearing once.

The sample taken for sequencing was blood. This receptor was identified in a woman between 25 and 40 years old with Graves' hyperthyroidism. This chain uses TRBV3-1 with TRBJ2-7; 7 nucleotides match TRBD2. The CDR3 bases are TGTGCCAGCAGCCACCGGACTAGTAGGTACGAGCAGTACTTC. It yields the protein CASSHRTSRYEQYF.